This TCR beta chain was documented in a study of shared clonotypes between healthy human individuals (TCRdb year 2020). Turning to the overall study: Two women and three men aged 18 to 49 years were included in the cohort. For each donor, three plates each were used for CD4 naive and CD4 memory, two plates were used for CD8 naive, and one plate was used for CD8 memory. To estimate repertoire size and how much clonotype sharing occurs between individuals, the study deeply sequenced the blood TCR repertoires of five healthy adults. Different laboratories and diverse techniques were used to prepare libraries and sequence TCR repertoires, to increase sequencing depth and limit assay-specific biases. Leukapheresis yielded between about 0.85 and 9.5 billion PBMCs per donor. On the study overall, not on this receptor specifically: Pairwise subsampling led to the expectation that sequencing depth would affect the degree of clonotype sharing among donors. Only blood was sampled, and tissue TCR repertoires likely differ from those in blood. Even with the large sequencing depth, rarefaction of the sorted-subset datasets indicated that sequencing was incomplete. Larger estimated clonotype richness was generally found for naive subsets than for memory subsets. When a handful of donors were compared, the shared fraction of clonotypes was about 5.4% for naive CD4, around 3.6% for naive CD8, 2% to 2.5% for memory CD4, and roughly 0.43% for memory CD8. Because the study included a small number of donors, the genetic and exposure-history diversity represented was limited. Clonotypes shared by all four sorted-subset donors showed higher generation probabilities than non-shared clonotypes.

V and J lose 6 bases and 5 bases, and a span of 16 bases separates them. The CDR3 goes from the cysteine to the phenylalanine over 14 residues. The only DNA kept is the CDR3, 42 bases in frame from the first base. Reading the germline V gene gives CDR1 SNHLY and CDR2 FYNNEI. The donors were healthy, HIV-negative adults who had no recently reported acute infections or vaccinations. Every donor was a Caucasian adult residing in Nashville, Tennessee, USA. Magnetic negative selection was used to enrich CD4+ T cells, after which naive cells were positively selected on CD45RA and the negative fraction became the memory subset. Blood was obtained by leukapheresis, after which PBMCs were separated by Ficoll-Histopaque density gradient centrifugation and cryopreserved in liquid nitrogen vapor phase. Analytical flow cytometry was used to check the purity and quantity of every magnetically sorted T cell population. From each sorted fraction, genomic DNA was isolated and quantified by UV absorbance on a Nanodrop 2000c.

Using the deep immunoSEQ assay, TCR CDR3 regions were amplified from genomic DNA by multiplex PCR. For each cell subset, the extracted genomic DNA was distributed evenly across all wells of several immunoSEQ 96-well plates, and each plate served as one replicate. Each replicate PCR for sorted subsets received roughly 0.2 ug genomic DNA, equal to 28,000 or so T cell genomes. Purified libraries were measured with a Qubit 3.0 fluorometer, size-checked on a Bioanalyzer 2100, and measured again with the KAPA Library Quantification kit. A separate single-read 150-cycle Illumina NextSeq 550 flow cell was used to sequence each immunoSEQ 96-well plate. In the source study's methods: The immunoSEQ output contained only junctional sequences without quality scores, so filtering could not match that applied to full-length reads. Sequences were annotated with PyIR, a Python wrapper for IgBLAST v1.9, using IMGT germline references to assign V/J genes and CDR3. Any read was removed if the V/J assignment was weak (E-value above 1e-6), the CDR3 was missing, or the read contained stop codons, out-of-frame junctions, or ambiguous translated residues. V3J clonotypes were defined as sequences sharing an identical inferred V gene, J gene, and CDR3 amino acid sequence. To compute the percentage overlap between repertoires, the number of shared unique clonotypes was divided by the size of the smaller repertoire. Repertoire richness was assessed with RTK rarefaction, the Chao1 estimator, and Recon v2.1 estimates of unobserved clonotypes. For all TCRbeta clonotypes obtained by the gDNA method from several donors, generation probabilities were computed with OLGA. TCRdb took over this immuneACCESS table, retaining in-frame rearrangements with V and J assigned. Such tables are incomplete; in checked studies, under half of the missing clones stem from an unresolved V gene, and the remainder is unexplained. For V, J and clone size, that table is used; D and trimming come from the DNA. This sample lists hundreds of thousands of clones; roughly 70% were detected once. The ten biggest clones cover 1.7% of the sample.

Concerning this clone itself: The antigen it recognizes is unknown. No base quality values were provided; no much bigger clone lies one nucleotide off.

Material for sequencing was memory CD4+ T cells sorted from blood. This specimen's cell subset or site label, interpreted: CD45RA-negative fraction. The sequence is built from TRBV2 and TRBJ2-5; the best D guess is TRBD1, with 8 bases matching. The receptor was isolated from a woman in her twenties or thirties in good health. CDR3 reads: CASRALQGGETQYF. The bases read TGTGCCAGCAGAGCCCTACAGGGGGGGGAGACCCAGTACTTC.